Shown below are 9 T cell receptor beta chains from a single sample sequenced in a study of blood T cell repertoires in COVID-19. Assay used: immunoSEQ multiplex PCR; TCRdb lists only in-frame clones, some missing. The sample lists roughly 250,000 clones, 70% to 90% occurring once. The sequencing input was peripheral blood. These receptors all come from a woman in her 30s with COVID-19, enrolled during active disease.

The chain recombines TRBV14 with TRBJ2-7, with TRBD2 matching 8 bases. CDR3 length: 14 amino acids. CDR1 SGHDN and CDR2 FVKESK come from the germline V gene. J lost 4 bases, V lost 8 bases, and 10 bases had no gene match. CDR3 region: CASSRAGARYEQYF. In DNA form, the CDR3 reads TGTGCCAGCTCCAGAGCGGGGGCAAGGTACGAGCAGTACTTC.

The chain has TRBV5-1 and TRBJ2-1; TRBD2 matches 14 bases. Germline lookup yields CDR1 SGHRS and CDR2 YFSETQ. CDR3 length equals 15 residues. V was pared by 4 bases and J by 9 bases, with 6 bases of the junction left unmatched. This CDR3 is CASSAGTSGGTEQFF. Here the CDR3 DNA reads TGCGCCAGCAGCGCCGGGACTAGCGGGGGAACTGAGCAGTTCTTC.

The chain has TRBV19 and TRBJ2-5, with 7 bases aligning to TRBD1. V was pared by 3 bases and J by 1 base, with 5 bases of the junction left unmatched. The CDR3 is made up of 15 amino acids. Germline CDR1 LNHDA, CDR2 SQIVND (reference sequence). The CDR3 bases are TGTGCCAGTAGTATTTGGGACAGAGGCCAAGAGACCCAGTACTTC. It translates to CASSIWDRGQETQYF.

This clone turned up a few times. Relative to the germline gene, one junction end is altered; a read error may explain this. The CDR3 sequence is CASTLTGDRNQPQHF. CDR3 in DNA: TGCGCCAGCACCTTGACAGGGGATAGGAATCAGCCCCAGCATTTT. The chain couples TRBV5-1 to TRBJ1-5, with 8 bases identical to TRBD1. From germline, CDR1 is SGHRS and CDR2 YFSETQ. The CDR3 contains 15 residues.

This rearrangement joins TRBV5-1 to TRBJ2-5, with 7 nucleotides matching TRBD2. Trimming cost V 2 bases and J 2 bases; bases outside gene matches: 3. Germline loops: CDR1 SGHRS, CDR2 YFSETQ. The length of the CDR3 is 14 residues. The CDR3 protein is CASSFSGVQETQYF. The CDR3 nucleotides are TGCGCCAGCAGCTTCAGCGGGGTTCAAGAGACCCAGTACTTC.

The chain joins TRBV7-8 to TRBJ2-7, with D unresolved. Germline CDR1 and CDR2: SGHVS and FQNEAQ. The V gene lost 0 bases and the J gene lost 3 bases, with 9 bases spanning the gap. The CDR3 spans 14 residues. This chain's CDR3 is CASSLAFQDYEQYF. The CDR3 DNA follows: TGTGCCAGCAGCTTAGCGTTCCAGGACTACGAGCAGTACTTC.

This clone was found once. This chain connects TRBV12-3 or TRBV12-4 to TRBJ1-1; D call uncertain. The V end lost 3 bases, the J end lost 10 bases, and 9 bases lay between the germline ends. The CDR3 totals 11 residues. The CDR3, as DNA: TGTGCCAGCAGTTTGGGAGGAATAGCTTTCTTT. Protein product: CASSLGGIAFF.

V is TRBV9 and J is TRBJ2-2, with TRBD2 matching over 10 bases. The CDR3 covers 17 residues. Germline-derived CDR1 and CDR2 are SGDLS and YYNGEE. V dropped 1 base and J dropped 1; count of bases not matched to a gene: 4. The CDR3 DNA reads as TGTGCCAGCAGCGTATCACCTAGCGGGGGGAACACCGGGGAGCTGTTTTTT. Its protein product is CASSVSPSGGNTGELFF.

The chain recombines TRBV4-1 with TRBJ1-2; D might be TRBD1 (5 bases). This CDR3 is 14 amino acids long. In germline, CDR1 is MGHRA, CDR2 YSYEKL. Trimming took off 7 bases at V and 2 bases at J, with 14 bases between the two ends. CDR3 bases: TGCGCCAGCACCGACCCCAGGGAAAACTATGGCTACACCTTC. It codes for CASTDPRENYGYTF.